This TCR beta chain was sequenced in a study of response to subunit inactivated influenza vaccine. This clonotype was seen ten or more times. The antigen is not known. The germline CDR1 and CDR2 sequences are SGHVS and FQNEAQ. The CDR3 length is 15 residues. The V and J ends lost 3 bases and 5 bases respectively, with 16 bases between them. Study observations and caveats: Authors suggested few new T cells are recruited by each seasonal influenza vaccination.

TCRdb called the RT-PCR reads again in MiXCR, with one record for every CDR3 protein. This table has about half a million distinct CDR3 sequences, 25% appearing once. This sequence joins TRBV7-8 and TRBJ1-1; D is unresolved. Here the sequenced sample was CD4+ T cells sorted from PBMCs, taken 5 to 6 days after vaccination. The sequence was collected from a man in his forties or fifties who received an inactivated influenza vaccine. CDR3 amino acids: CASSFYREGRTEAFF. CDR3 DNA sequence: TGTGCCAGCAGCTTCTACCGGGAGGGCAGAACTGAAGCTTTCTTT.